This is a list of T cell receptor beta chains from one sample in a study of T cell repertoires in cytomegalovirus infection. TCRdb re-analysed the reads in MiXCR, keeping a single row per CDR3 protein. This table holds roughly 230,000 distinct CDR3 sequences, over 15% found once. Sample: CD8+ T cells from PBMCs. The receptor set was obtained from a human donor in good health (CMV status not recorded). Some clones in this sample may be carry-over from other donors' samples. CDR3s include the opening cysteine and the closing phenylalanine or tryptophan. A D gene is named only where the DNA matches it firmly. Size is stated for part of the rows, as once, few or many counts, or as a class when the clone is expanded.

V: TRBV19
size: few
J: TRBJ2-7
D: .
CDR3: CASSIGTTPGTYEQYF
DNA: TGTGCCAGTAGTATCGGAACTACCCCCGGGACCTACGAGCAGTACTTC

V: TRBV27
size: many
J: TRBJ2-6
D: .
CDR3: CASSISGANVLTF
DNA: TGTGCCAGCAGTATTTCAGGGGCCAACGTCCTGACTTTC

V: TRBV7-2
size: many
J: TRBJ2-3
D: .
CDR3: CASSLVFPGGLVTDTQYF
DNA: TGTGCCAGCAGCTTAGTATTCCCGGGGGGCCTTGTCACAGATACGCAGTATTTT

V: TRBV7-2
size: many
J: TRBJ1-4
D: .
CDR3: CASSRPAGSGNEKLFF
DNA: TGTGCCAGCAGCCGCCCCGCAGGATCAGGAAATGAAAAACTGTTTTTT

V: TRBV12-3/TRBV12-4
size: .
J: TRBJ1-2
D: .
CDR3: CASSLDRDTYGYTF
DNA: TGTGCCAGCAGTTTAGACAGGGACACCTATGGCTACACCTTC

V: TRBV7-9
size: many
J: TRBJ2-3
D: TRBD2
CDR3: CASSLWSSGGDMNTDTQYF
DNA: TGTGCCAGCAGCTTATGGTCTAGCGGGGGGGATATGAACACAGATACGCAGTATTTT

V: TRBV7-6
size: many
J: TRBJ2-1
D: TRBD2
CDR3: CASSLLTSGEDYNEQFF
DNA: TGTGCCAGCAGCCTCCTGACTAGCGGGGAGGATTACAATGAGCAGTTCTTC

V: TRBV5-4
size: few
J: TRBJ2-7
D: .
CDR3: CASSGGDQVYEQYF
DNA: TGTGCCAGCAGCGGGGGAGACCAGGTCTACGAGCAGTACTTC

V: TRBV20-1
size: few
J: TRBJ1-1
D: .
CDR3: CSASEGSWTEAFF
DNA: TGCAGTGCTAGTGAGGGGTCGTGGACTGAAGCTTTCTTT

V: TRBV7-8
size: many
J: TRBJ2-7
D: .
CDR3: CASSQAAYEQYF
DNA: TGTGCCAGCAGCCAGGCAGCCTACGAGCAGTACTTC

V: TRBV5-6
size: .
J: TRBJ2-2
D: .
CDR3: CASSLNWGTNTGELFF
DNA: TGTGCCAGCAGCTTGAATTGGGGGACGAACACCGGGGAGCTGTTTTTT

V: TRBV20-1
size: few
J: TRBJ2-7
D: TRBD2
CDR3: CSAIYSGGTLYEQYF
DNA: TGCAGTGCAATTTATAGCGGGGGGACACTCTACGAGCAGTACTTC

V: TRBV5-1
size: .
J: TRBJ1-2
D: TRBD1
CDR3: CASSLGGQSYGYTF
DNA: TGCGCCAGCAGCTTAGGGGGCCAGAGCTATGGCTACACCTTC

V: TRBV15
size: many
J: TRBJ2-3
D: .
CDR3: CATSRDGSSTDTQYF
DNA: TGTGCCACCAGCAGAGATGGCTCTAGCACAGATACGCAGTATTTT

V: TRBV5-6
size: few
J: TRBJ2-1
D: TRBD2
CDR3: CASSLDRLAGDNEQFF
DNA: TGTGCCAGCAGCTTGGATCGGCTAGCGGGAGACAATGAGCAGTTCTTC

V: TRBV2
size: few
J: TRBJ1-1
D: .
CDR3: CASILEGTEAFF
DNA: TGTGCCAGCATATTGGAGGGAACTGAAGCTTTCTTT

V: TRBV5-1
size: .
J: TRBJ2-5
D: .
CDR3: CASSLGVAGRDQETQYF
DNA: TGCGCCAGCAGCTTGGGTGTGGCAGGACGGGACCAAGAGACCCAGTACTTC

V: TRBV11-1
size: .
J: TRBJ2-6
D: .
CDR3: CASSLGAGANVLTF
DNA: TGTGCCAGCAGCTTGGGGGCCGGGGCCAACGTCCTGACTTTC

V: TRBV4-1
size: many
J: TRBJ2-3
D: .
CDR3: CASSQDRGRTSTDTQYF
DNA: TGCGCCAGCAGCCAAGATCGGGGACGGACTAGCACAGATACGCAGTATTTT

V: TRBV6-6
size: many
J: TRBJ2-1
D: TRBD2
CDR3: CASSSLAGGYNEQFF
DNA: TGTGCCAGCAGCTCACTAGCGGGGGGGTACAATGAGCAGTTCTTC

V: TRBV24-1
size: few
J: TRBJ2-1
D: .
CDR3: CATSDQTGAYNEQFF
DNA: TGTGCCACCAGTGATCAGACAGGTGCCTACAATGAGCAGTTCTTC

V: TRBV5-6
size: few
J: TRBJ1-1
D: TRBD1
CDR3: CASSQPGTGVKSTEAFF
DNA: TGTGCCAGCAGCCAACCCGGGACAGGGGTTAAGAGCACTGAAGCTTTCTTT

V: TRBV6-2/TRBV6-3
size: .
J: TRBJ2-5
D: TRBD2
CDR3: CASSRTSGARETQYF
DNA: TGTGCCAGCAGTCGGACTAGCGGAGCACGAGAGACCCAGTACTTC

V: TRBV5-6
size: .
J: TRBJ1-2
D: TRBD1
CDR3: CASSPGTGGARGYTF
DNA: TGTGCCAGCAGCCCCGGGACAGGGGGAGCTCGGGGCTACACCTTC

V: TRBV12-3/TRBV12-4
size: .
J: TRBJ2-1
D: .
CDR3: CASSFKGIYNEQFF
DNA: TGTGCCAGCAGTTTTAAAGGGATCTACAATGAGCAGTTCTTC

V: TRBV7-9
size: many
J: TRBJ1-1
D: .
CDR3: CASSSPRREDTEAFF
DNA: TGTGCCAGCAGCTCCCCCAGGCGGGAGGACACTGAAGCTTTCTTT

V: TRBV9
size: .
J: TRBJ1-1
D: TRBD1
CDR3: CASSAGQAEAFF
DNA: TGTGCCAGCAGCGCTGGACAGGCTGAAGCTTTCTTT

V: TRBV6-2/TRBV6-3
size: .
J: TRBJ2-2
D: .
CDR3: CASSYRYGTGELFF
DNA: TGTGCCAGCAGTTACCGGTACGGCACCGGGGAGCTGTTTTTT

V: TRBV19
size: .
J: TRBJ2-7
D: TRBD1
CDR3: CASSIGQGVFSEQYF
DNA: TGTGCCAGTAGTATAGGACAGGGAGTATTCTCCGAGCAGTACTTC

V: TRBV7-8
size: many
J: TRBJ2-4
D: .
CDR3: CASSLGQGGSIQYF
DNA: TGTGCCAGCAGCTTAGGTCAGGGGGGTAGCATTCAGTACTTC

V: TRBV7-6
size: many
J: TRBJ2-6
D: .
CDR3: CASRPISGANVLTF
DNA: TGTGCCAGCAGACCGATTTCTGGGGCCAACGTCCTGACTTTC

V: TRBV29-1
size: .
J: TRBJ2-3
D: .
CDR3: CSVEGRGRTDTQYF
DNA: TGCAGCGTTGAGGGCCGGGGCCGCACAGATACGCAGTATTTT